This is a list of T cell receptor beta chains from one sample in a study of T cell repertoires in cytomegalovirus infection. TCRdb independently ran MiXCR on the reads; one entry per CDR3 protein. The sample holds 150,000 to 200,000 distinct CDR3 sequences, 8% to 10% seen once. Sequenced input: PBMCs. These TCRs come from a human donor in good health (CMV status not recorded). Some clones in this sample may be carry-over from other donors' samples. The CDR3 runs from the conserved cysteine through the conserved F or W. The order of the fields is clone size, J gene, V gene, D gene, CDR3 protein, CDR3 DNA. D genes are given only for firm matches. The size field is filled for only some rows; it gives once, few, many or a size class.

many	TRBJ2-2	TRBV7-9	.	CASSFSSANTGELFF	TGTGCCAGCAGCTTTAGTTCGGCGAACACCGGGGAGCTGTTTTTT
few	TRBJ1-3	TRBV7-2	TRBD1	CASSLLSGTGPGNTIYF	TGTGCCAGCAGCTTATTAAGCGGGACAGGACCTGGAAACACCATATATTTT
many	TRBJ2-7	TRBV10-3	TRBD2	CAISEAGGDYEQYF	TGTGCCATCAGTGAAGCGGGGGGCGACTACGAGCAGTACTTC
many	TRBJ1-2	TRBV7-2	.	CASSFLQVEVGGYTF	TGTGCCAGCAGCTTCCTACAGGTGGAAGTAGGTGGCTACACCTTC
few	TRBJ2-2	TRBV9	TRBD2	CASSVGTSGLNTGELFF	TGTGCCAGCAGCGTAGGGACTAGCGGGCTTAACACCGGGGAGCTGTTTTTT
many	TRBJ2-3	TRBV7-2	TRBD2	CASSLALAGGPDTQYF	TGTGCCAGCAGCTTAGCTCTAGCGGGAGGTCCAGATACGCAGTATTTT
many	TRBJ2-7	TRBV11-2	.	CASSLVGAYEQYF	TGTGCCAGCAGCTTAGTTGGGGCCTACGAGCAGTACTTC
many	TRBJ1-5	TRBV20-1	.	CSARVFAGEYNQPQHF	TGCAGTGCTAGAGTATTTGCAGGGGAGTACAATCAGCCCCAGCATTTT
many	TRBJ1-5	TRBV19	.	CASNRVNQPQHF	TGTGCCAGCAACAGGGTAAATCAGCCCCAGCATTTT
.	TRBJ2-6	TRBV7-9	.	CASSSPKGGKISGANVLTF	TGTGCCAGCAGCTCCCCAAAGGGGGGAAAAATCTCTGGGGCCAACGTCCTGACTTTC
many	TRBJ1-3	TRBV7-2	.	CASSFGGSRSGNTIYF	TGTGCCAGCAGCTTCGGGGGGAGCCGGTCTGGAAACACCATATATTTT
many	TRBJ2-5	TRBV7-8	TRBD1	CASSLINPGQQETQYF	TGTGCCAGCAGCTTAATCAACCCGGGACAGCAAGAGACCCAGTACTTC
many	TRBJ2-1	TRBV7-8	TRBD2	CASSPSGRAHNEQFF	TGTGCCAGCAGTCCCAGCGGGAGGGCCCACAATGAGCAGTTCTTC
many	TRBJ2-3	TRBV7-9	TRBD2	CASSLWSLASTDTQYF	TGTGCCAGCAGCTTATGGTCACTAGCGAGCACAGATACGCAGTATTTT
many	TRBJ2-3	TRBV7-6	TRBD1	CASSHPATGGSSDTQYF	TGTGCCAGCAGCCACCCTGCGACAGGGGGATCGTCAGATACGCAGTATTTT
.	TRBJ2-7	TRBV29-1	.	CSVEGGRGTSSYEQYF	TGCAGCGTTGAAGGGGGGAGAGGGACAAGCTCCTACGAGCAGTACTTC
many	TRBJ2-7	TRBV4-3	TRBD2	CASSQDSSGSGEQYF	TGCGCCAGCAGCCAAGATTCTAGCGGGAGTGGGGAGCAGTACTTC
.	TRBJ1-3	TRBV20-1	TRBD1	CSAQTGIGNTIYF	TGCAGTGCACAGACAGGGATCGGAAACACCATATATTTT
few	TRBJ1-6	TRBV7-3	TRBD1	CASSSGTGNSPLHF	TGTGCCAGCAGCTCCGGGACAGGGAATTCACCCCTCCACTTT
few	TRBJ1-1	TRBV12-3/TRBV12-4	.	CASSRPGASTEAFF	TGTGCCAGCAGCCGTCCGGGGGCGAGCACTGAAGCTTTCTTT
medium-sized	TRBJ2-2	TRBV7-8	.	CASSSGTLTGELFF	TGTGCCAGCAGCTCCGGGACCTTGACCGGGGAGCTGTTTTTT
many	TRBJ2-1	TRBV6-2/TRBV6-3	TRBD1	CASSYDRVRVNEQFF	TGTGCCAGCAGTTACGACAGGGTACGTGTCAATGAGCAGTTCTTC
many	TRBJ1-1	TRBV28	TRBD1	CASSQDRAEAFF	TGTGCCAGCAGCCAGGACAGGGCTGAAGCTTTCTTT
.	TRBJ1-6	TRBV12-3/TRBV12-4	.	CASSLMGTTYNSPLHF	TGTGCCAGCAGTTTAATGGGAACCACCTATAATTCACCCCTCCACTTT
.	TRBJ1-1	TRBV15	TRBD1	CATSRSPDRGGIMNTEAFF	TGTGCCACCAGCAGAAGTCCGGACAGGGGAGGAATCATGAACACTGAAGCTTTCTTT
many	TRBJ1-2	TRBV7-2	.	CASRPTYRGARNYGYTF	TGTGCCAGCAGGCCCACCTATCGGGGGGCAAGGAACTATGGCTACACCTTC
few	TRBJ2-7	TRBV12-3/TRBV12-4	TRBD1	CASSTGQGREQYF	TGTGCCAGCAGTACGGGACAGGGACGCGAGCAGTACTTC
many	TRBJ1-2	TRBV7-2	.	CASSLATRPNYGYTF	TGTGCCAGCAGCTTAGCGACACGACCTAACTATGGCTACACCTTC
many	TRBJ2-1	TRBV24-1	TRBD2	CATSDPTSGRVNEQFF	TGTGCCACCAGTGACCCGACTAGCGGGAGAGTAAATGAGCAGTTCTTC
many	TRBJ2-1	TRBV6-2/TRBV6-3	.	CASRRQGLHNEQFF	TGTGCCAGCAGAAGACAGGGACTCCACAATGAGCAGTTCTTC
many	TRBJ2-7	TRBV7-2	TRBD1	CASSFGPGQGYEQYF	TGTGCCAGCAGCTTCGGACCGGGACAGGGCTACGAGCAGTACTTC
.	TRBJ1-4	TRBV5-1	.	CASSLGLNEKLFF	TGCGCCAGCAGCTTGGGTCTTAATGAAAAACTGTTTTTT
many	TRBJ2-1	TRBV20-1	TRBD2	CSAMRDHGLSGTSGRLGTGQFF	TGCAGTGCTATGCGGGACCATGGGCTCTCCGGGACTAGCGGGAGGTTGGGTACAGGGCAGTTCTTC
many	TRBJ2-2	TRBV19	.	CASSISGGRELFF	TGTGCCAGTAGTATATCCGGCGGGAGGGAGCTGTTTTTT
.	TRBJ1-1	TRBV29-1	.	CSVSAVGASGTEAFF	TGCAGCGTATCGGCTGTGGGGGCCTCCGGGACTGAAGCTTTCTTT
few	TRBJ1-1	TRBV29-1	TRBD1	CSVDRGRRQTEAFF	TGCAGCGTTGACAGGGGGCGCCGACAGACTGAAGCTTTCTTT
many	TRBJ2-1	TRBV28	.	CASSSPMTGTLGWGQFF	TGTGCCAGCAGCTCTCCCATGACAGGGACTTTGGGATGGGGGCAGTTCTTC
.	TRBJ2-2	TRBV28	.	CASTWGYTGELFF	TGTGCCAGCACCTGGGGGTACACCGGGGAGCTGTTTTTT
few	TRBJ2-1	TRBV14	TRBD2	CASSQDRTSGSSEQFF	TGTGCCAGCAGCCAAGATAGGACTAGCGGGAGTAGTGAGCAGTTCTTC
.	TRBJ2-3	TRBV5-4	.	CASSVGTKATDTQYF	TGTGCCAGCAGCGTTGGGACGAAGGCCACAGATACGCAGTATTTT
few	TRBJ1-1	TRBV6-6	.	CATLPRVGYSTEAFF	TGTGCCACCCTCCCCAGGGTTGGGTATAGCACTGAAGCTTTCTTT
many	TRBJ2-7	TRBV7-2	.	CASSPLPGRSEQYF	TGTGCCAGCAGCCCACTTCCGGGCCGAAGCGAGCAGTACTTC
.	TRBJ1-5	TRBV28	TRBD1	CASSGQGVTQPQHF	TGTGCCAGCAGTGGACAGGGGGTAACTCAGCCCCAGCATTTT
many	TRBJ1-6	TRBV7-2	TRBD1	CASSLVAQGGVGYSPLHF	TGTGCCAGCAGCTTAGTGGCCCAGGGGGGAGTTGGGTATTCACCCCTCCACTTT
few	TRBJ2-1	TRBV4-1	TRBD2	CASSQDGTGGYNEQFF	TGCGCCAGCAGCCAAGATGGGACGGGGGGGTACAATGAGCAGTTCTTC